Each of the 2 T cell receptor beta chains below was sequenced from the same sample in a study of T-cell reconstitution after alpha-beta-depleted transplantation in children. Unique molecular identifiers were incorporated during preparation of the TCRbeta library. TCRdb re-called the PCR reads through MiXCR, storing one row per CDR3 protein. Here the sample spans about 600,000 distinct CDR3 sequences, about 10% being singletons. The sequenced sample was PBMCs from the stem cell graft donor, obtained from the stem cell graft. These receptors were taken from a human donor who donated a stem cell graft to a child with acute myeloid leukemia.

In its sample, this clonotype was seen many times. The chain recombines TRBV12-3 or TRBV12-4 with TRBJ1-1, with 8 bases fitting TRBD1. The V gene end was trimmed by 3 bases and the J gene end by 0 bases; junction bases not matched to a gene: 3. The CDR3 extends over 15 amino acids. For the CDR3, the DNA is TGTGCCAGCAGTTTGACAGGGGATTTGAACACTGAAGCTTTCTTT. This sequence encodes CASSLTGDLNTEAFF.

Ten or more counts support this clonotype. This rearrangement joins TRBV7-2 to TRBJ2-7; D uncertain. Germline CDR1 SGHTA, CDR2 FQGNSA. The CDR3 extends over 12 amino acids. The V and J ends lost 5 bases and 3 bases respectively, with 8 bases between them. The CDR3 sequence: CASSPYSYEQYF. The CDR3 DNA follows: TGTGCCAGCAGCCCCTACAGCTACGAGCAGTACTTC.